Listed below are T cell receptor beta chains from one sample, sequenced in a study of cytomegalovirus exposure and HLA in healthy donors. The repertoire was sequenced with immunoSEQ multiplex PCR; TCRdb's copy has only in-frame clones and lacks some. Its listing shows about 160,000 clones. The sequenced sample was PBMCs. Receptors originate from a woman aged 60-75 years in good health and CMV-seronegative. The CDR3 runs from the conserved cysteine through the conserved F or W. A D gene is named only where the DNA matches it firmly.

DNA: TGTGCCAGCAGCCACGGCTTTGCGGTCTCCTACGAGCAGTACTTC
CDR3: CASSHGFAVSYEQYF
V: TRBV7-9
J: TRBJ2-7
D: NA

DNA: TGTGCCAGCAGTCGAGACGGAGTCTACGAGCAGTACTTC
CDR3: CASSRDGVYEQYF
V: TRBV27
J: TRBJ2-7
D: NA

DNA: TGTGCCAGCAGCTTGGCCGGGACAGGGGGCAGAGGCTACACCTTC
CDR3: CASSLAGTGGRGYTF
V: TRBV5-4
J: TRBJ1-2
D: TRBD1

DNA: TGTGCCAGCAGTGACCGGAGAATTTACTACAATGAGCAGTTCTTC
CDR3: CASSDRRIYYNEQFF
V: TRBV2
J: TRBJ2-1
D: NA

DNA: TGTGCCAGCCCCCCTTCGGGTGAGCAGTTCTTC
CDR3: CASPPSGEQFF
V: TRBV9
J: TRBJ2-1
D: NA

DNA: TGTGCCAGCAGCTTGGAGAGCGACAGGGGTGGTCAGCCCCAGCATTTT
CDR3: CASSLESDRGGQPQHF
V: TRBV5-6
J: TRBJ1-5
D: TRBD1

DNA: TGTGCCAGCAGCCCACCATTGCGGGACCGCCCCGACTACGAGCAGTACTTC
CDR3: CASSPPLRDRPDYEQYF
V: TRBV5-6
J: TRBJ2-7
D: NA

DNA: TGTGCCAGCAGCGTTACAGGGTCGAACACTGAAGCTTTCTTT
CDR3: CASSVTGSNTEAFF
V: TRBV9
J: TRBJ1-1
D: NA

DNA: TGCAGCGTTTCCGGAGGGGGGGGCACTGAAGCTTTCTTT
CDR3: CSVSGGGGTEAFF
V: TRBV29-1
J: TRBJ1-1
D: NA

DNA: TGCGCCAGCAGCCAAGATGACGACAGAGCTAACTATGGCTACACCTTC
CDR3: CASSQDDDRANYGYTF
V: TRBV4-3
J: TRBJ1-2
D: NA

DNA: TGTGCCAGCAGGGAAGGGAGCTATGGCTACACCTTC
CDR3: CASREGSYGYTF
V: TRBV6-6
J: TRBJ1-2
D: NA

DNA: TGTGCCAGCAGTCCCTTCACAGATACGCAGTATTTT
CDR3: CASSPFTDTQYF
V: TRBV2
J: TRBJ2-3
D: NA

DNA: TGTGCCAGCAGCTCAAAAGGAGAATCTGAAGCTTTCTTT
CDR3: CASSSKGESEAFF
V: TRBV7-3
J: TRBJ1-1
D: NA

DNA: TGTGCCAGCAGCTTGGTTAGTGGGCAGGGCCTCTTTCGGACTGAAGCTTTCTTT
CDR3: CASSLVSGQGLFRTEAFF
V: TRBV5-5
J: TRBJ1-1
D: NA

DNA: TGTGCCAGCAGCTTGGAGGCAGGGTGGGACTATGGCTACACCTTC
CDR3: CASSLEAGWDYGYTF
V: TRBV5-6
J: TRBJ1-2
D: NA

DNA: TGTGCCAGCAGCTTGGCTTCGGGGGGGCCCCTCCACTTT
CDR3: CASSLASGGPLHF
V: TRBV5-6
J: TRBJ1-6
D: NA

DNA: TGTGCCAGCAGTGACATGACCAGCGGGAGAAATGAGCAGTTCTTC
CDR3: CASSDMTSGRNEQFF
V: TRBV6-1
J: TRBJ2-1
D: TRBD2

DNA: TGTGCCAGTAGTATTAGTGCGGGGGCGTACATTCAGTACTTC
CDR3: CASSISAGAYIQYF
V: TRBV19
J: TRBJ2-4
D: NA

DNA: TGTGCCACCAGCTCACGGACAGGGACGATTTACGAGCAGTACTTC
CDR3: CATSSRTGTIYEQYF
V: TRBV15
J: TRBJ2-7
D: TRBD1

DNA: TGTGCCAGGGGGGAGGGGCTCAACTATGGCTACACCTTC
CDR3: CARGEGLNYGYTF
V: TRBV2
J: TRBJ1-2
D: NA

DNA: TGTGCCAGCGCCCTCGTGGTGACAGTTCGCGAAAAACTGTTTTTT
CDR3: CASALVVTVREKLFF
V: TRBV2
J: TRBJ1-4
D: NA

DNA: TGTGCCAGCAGCCCGAACTTTAATGAGCAGTTCTTC
CDR3: CASSPNFNEQFF
V: TRBV9
J: TRBJ2-1
D: NA

DNA: TGTGCCAGCTCACCACTTGGGACAGCCCAGGGTACCCTCCACTTT
CDR3: CASSPLGTAQGTLHF
V: TRBV18
J: TRBJ1-6
D: TRBD1

DNA: TGTGCCAGCAGTTTCCCCACCGGCGGCTCCTACGAGCAGTACTTC
CDR3: CASSFPTGGSYEQYF
V: TRBV28
J: TRBJ2-7
D: NA

DNA: TGCGCCAGCAGCCCGCCGGGGGGGAATCCACCCCTCCACTTT
CDR3: CASSPPGGNPPLHF
V: TRBV4-3
J: TRBJ1-6
D: NA

DNA: TGTGCCAGCAGCCGGGACAGGGAGTGGGAGACCCAGTACTTC
CDR3: CASSRDREWETQYF
V: TRBV2
J: TRBJ2-5
D: TRBD1

DNA: TGTGCCAGCAGCTTCCAGGGGAGAGCAGCTTTCTTT
CDR3: CASSFQGRAAFF
V: TRBV7-9
J: TRBJ1-1
D: NA

DNA: TGCGCCAGCAGCGTAACGGGGGGCGAGCAGTACTTC
CDR3: CASSVTGGEQYF
V: TRBV5-1
J: TRBJ2-7
D: TRBD2

DNA: TGTGCCAGCAGCTTGGCCCCAGGGGGCAATCAGCCCCAGCATTTT
CDR3: CASSLAPGGNQPQHF
V: TRBV5-4
J: TRBJ1-5
D: NA

DNA: TGTGCCAGCAGCTTTTTAACAGGGAAGGAGAACACTGAAGCTTTCTTT
CDR3: CASSFLTGKENTEAFF
V: TRBV7-9
J: TRBJ1-1
D: NA

DNA: TGTGCCACCAGCAGAACTCCTCCGAGAGGAGGCAATCAGCCCCAGCATTTT
CDR3: CATSRTPPRGGNQPQHF
V: TRBV15
J: TRBJ1-5
D: NA

DNA: TGCGCCAGCAGCTTGGACAGGACGTGGGGCTACACCTTC
CDR3: CASSLDRTWGYTF
V: TRBV5-1
J: TRBJ1-2
D: NA

DNA: TGTGCCAGTAACCAGGGTACCTATGGCTACACCTTC
CDR3: CASNQGTYGYTF
V: TRBV19
J: TRBJ1-2
D: NA

DNA: TGTGCCTGGAGTCCCAACTGGGGAGGGACTTTCTTT
CDR3: CAWSPNWGGTFF
V: TRBV30
J: TRBJ1-1
D: NA

DNA: TGTGCCAGCAGCTCCCCGGGAGGGGGGACAAATGAAAAACTGTTTTTT
CDR3: CASSSPGGGTNEKLFF
V: TRBV11-2
J: TRBJ1-4
D: NA

DNA: TGCGCCAGCAGCTTGGCCACCACTAGCGCCGAGCAGTTCTTC
CDR3: CASSLATTSAEQFF
V: TRBV5-1
J: TRBJ2-1
D: TRBD2

DNA: TGTGCCAGCAGCTTGGTGGGGGGAGGTGTCGGCCTTAACTATGGCTACACCTTC
CDR3: CASSLVGGGVGLNYGYTF
V: TRBV5-7
J: TRBJ1-2
D: NA

DNA: TGCAGCGCAACGACAGGGAATCAGCCCCAGCATTTT
CDR3: CSATTGNQPQHF
V: TRBV29-1
J: TRBJ1-5
D: TRBD1

DNA: TGTGCCAGCAGCCCGGGAGATTTGAACACTGAAGCTTTCTTT
CDR3: CASSPGDLNTEAFF
V: TRBV7-9
J: TRBJ1-1
D: NA

DNA: TGTGCCAGCACCCTAGACAGGGGGCGCGACGAGCAGTACTTC
CDR3: CASTLDRGRDEQYF
V: TRBV2
J: TRBJ2-7
D: TRBD1

DNA: TGTGCCAGCAGCGCACCACGGGGGGTCGCCTACAATGAGCAGTTCTTC
CDR3: CASSAPRGVAYNEQFF
V: TRBV9
J: TRBJ2-1
D: TRBD2

DNA: TGTGCCAGCAGCTTGACGCGGGGCAATCAGCCCCAGCATTTT
CDR3: CASSLTRGNQPQHF
V: TRBV7-2
J: TRBJ1-5
D: NA